This T cell receptor beta chain was recovered during a study of blood T cell repertoires in COVID-19. The germline V gene has CDR1 MNHEY and CDR2 SMNVEV (reference sequence). The CDR3 sequence is 15 residues long. The germline V and J ends were trimmed by 3 bases and 6 bases, with 15 bases remaining between them. Authors' analysis steps: Using reference gene primer amplification, nucleated cell counts were estimated. Repertoires were generated with immunoSEQ multiplex PCR, while TCRdb's copy carries only in-frame clones and drops some. The D gene and trimming were derived from the DNA, and the V and J assignments and clone size from that table. The data contain just over 300,000 clones, roughly 90% of them seen just once; the ten biggest clones take up 1.8%.

This sequence originates from a woman between 25 and 40 years old with COVID-19, enrolled during active disease. The sequenced sample was peripheral blood. V is TRBV27 and J is TRBJ1-5; D perhaps matches TRBD1 (6 bases). CDR3 sequence: CASSFVSGEGQPQHF. The CDR3 DNA follows: TGTGCCAGCAGTTTCGTCTCAGGGGAAGGTCAGCCCCAGCATTTT.